These 27 T cell receptor beta chains originate from one sample sequenced in a study of Tregs in tolerant kidney transplant recipients. The protocol was immunoSEQ multiplex PCR, while the TCRdb copy is restricted to in-frame clones and leaves out a portion. The sample yields fewer than 55,000 clones, of which the top ten take up roughly 0.9%. This specimen consisted of CD4+ T cells from blood, obtained before the transplant. The origin of the receptors is a human donor who received a combined kidney and bone marrow transplant.

Of note for this clone: The read gets to within 3 residues of the CDR3 end, and the germline J gene fills in the rest. This chain links TRBV7-6 with TRBJ1-2; 8 nucleotides align to TRBD1. The CDR3 totals 14 residues. Germline CDR1 and CDR2: SGHVS and FNYEAQ. Incomplete CDR3 DNA: TGTGCCAGCAGCTTCCAGGGGGCGCAGGAGGGC. It specifies CASSFQGAQEG. The full CDR3 sequence reads CASSFQGAQEGYTF.

As to this clone: The CDR3 end lies 3 residues beyond the end of the read and is filled in from the germline J gene. The chain couples TRBV11-2 to TRBJ2-5, with 8 bases aligning to TRBD1. V was clipped by 7 bases and J by 4 bases; unmatched bases: 8. Germline values: CDR1 SGHAT, CDR2 FQNNGV. The CDR3 has 14 residues. The part of the CDR3 DNA that was read is TGTGCCAGCACCAAAGACAGGGGACGAGAGACC. Protein product: CASTKDRGRET. The full CDR3 sequence reads CASTKDRGRETQYF.

Comment on this clone: The read ends 3 residues before the CDR3 terminus; that terminus is restored from the germline J gene. The chain uses TRBV19 and TRBJ2-3, with no clear D. The CDR3 loop spans 12 amino acids. Trimming pared 9 bases from V and 6 bases from J, leaving 13 bases between. The germline gives CDR1 LNHDA, CDR2 SQIVND (reference sequence). The CDR3 is CASPDARDTQYF. The CDR3 bases that were read are TGTGCCAGCCCTGATGCCCGGGATACG.

With respect to this clone: The CDR3 extends 3 residues past the end of the read, so its final part is completed from the germline J gene. The gene calls are TRBV30 and TRBJ1-1; no reliable D call. The germline V and J ends were trimmed by 3 bases and 7 bases, with 15 bases remaining between them. Germline values: CDR1 GTSNPN, CDR2 SVGIG (reference sequence). The CDR3 covers 13 residues. The CDR3 reads CAWSHITTSEAFF. The CDR3 bases that were read are TGTGCCTGGAGCCACATTACGACTAGTGAA.

Notes on this clone: The read ends 3 residues early relative to the CDR3; the germline J gene fills the gap. This chain uses TRBV5-1 with TRBJ2-6, with 7 bases that match TRBD1. The CDR3 length is 17 residues. The J segment lost 0 bases and the V segment lost 5 bases, leaving 8 bases of the junction unmatched. CDR1 and CDR2 (germline): SGHRS, YFSETQ. The sequenced part of the CDR3 DNA is TGCGCCAGCAGTTTCGGACAGGTTCGCTCTGGGGCCAACGTC. Protein: CASSFGQVRSGANV. The entire CDR3 is CASSFGQVRSGANVLTF.

Comments on this clone: The read is 3 residues too short to cover the CDR3 end, so that end is filled in from the germline J gene. The rearrangement links TRBV6-2 or TRBV6-3 to TRBJ1-2; perhaps TRBD1 as D (5 bases). Trimming left V 5 bases short and J 2 bases short, with 12 bases between. The length of the CDR3 is 14 residues. Germline V gene data show CDR1 as MNHEY and CDR2 as SVGEGT. Incomplete CDR3 DNA: TGTGCCAGCAGTCTCCCAGGGCTGAACTATGGC. Protein sequence: CASSLPGLNYG. The full CDR3 reads CASSLPGLNYGYTF.

Notes on this clone: The read terminates 3 residues ahead of where the CDR3 ends, so the germline J gene completes it. The rearrangement links TRBV7-8 to TRBJ1-4; D ambiguous. Trimming took off 3 bases at V and 7 bases at J, with 15 bases between the two ends. Germline CDR1 reads SGHVS; CDR2 reads FQNEAQ. CDR3 length: 15 amino acids. CDR3 DNA, as far as it was read: TGTGCCAGCAGCTTGGGCAGGTTGGGTGGTGAAAAA. This sequence encodes CASSLGRLGGEK. The CDR3 reads in full as CASSLGRLGGEKLFF.

Remarks on this clone: The DNA ends 3 residues before the CDR3 does, and the rest of the CDR3 is filled in from the germline J gene. The chain couples TRBV7-7 to TRBJ2-5; no clear D gene. Trimming shortened V by 4 bases and J by 4 bases, and 13 bases separated the two germline ends. CDR1 and CDR2 (germline): SSHAT, FNYEAQ (reference sequence). CDR3 length equals 14 residues. The CDR3 bases that were read are TGTGCCAGCAGCTCGTTAGCATTCGGAGAGACC. Translating gives CASSSLAFGET. The whole CDR3 is CASSSLAFGETQYF.

A remark on this clone: Read data end 3 residues before the CDR3 end; the end is taken from the germline J gene. J is TRBJ2-6 and V is TRBV6-2 or TRBV6-3; 7 bases align to TRBD1. The germline V gene has CDR1 MNHEY and CDR2 SVGEGT. V was pared by 2 bases and J by 4 bases, with 8 bases of the junction left unmatched. The CDR3 is made up of 17 amino acids. Incomplete CDR3 DNA: TGTGCCAGCAGTTACGCCAAGACAGGGACCGGGGCCAACGTC. Translation gives CASSYAKTGTGANV. The full CDR3 reads CASSYAKTGTGANVLTF.

With regard to this clone: Sequencing ends 3 residues short of the CDR3 end; the germline J gene provides the rest. This chain uses TRBV20-1 with TRBJ2-4; no clear D gene. The CDR3 is made up of 17 amino acids. CDR1 and CDR2 (germline): DFQATT, SNEGSKA (reference sequence). V lost 0 bases, J lost 0 bases, and 15 bases lay in between. CDR3 protein: CSARDSPSPLAKNIQYF. The sequenced CDR3 bases are TGCAGTGCTAGAGATTCCCCTAGTCCGCTAGCCAAAAACATT.

Partial CDR3 DNA: TGTGCCAGTAACCCTAGACTCAAGAACACTGAA. Translated: CASNPRLKNTE. The entire CDR3 sequence reads CASNPRLKNTEAFF. The gene calls are TRBV19 and TRBJ1-1; no clear D. The read comes to an end 3 residues before the CDR3 does, leaving the germline J gene to fill in the end. V was pared by 7 bases and J by 1 base, with 13 bases between. The CDR3 loop spans 14 amino acids. Per germline, CDR1 LNHDA and CDR2 SQIVND (reference sequence).

Of note for this clone: Read sequence stops 3 residues before the CDR3 end, and the germline J gene provides the missing end. The chain combines TRBV7-8 with TRBJ1-1; the D gene is possibly TRBD1 (5 bases). Between the trimmed V and J ends, which lost 2 bases and 4 bases, there was a span of 11 bases. The CDR3 is 14 amino acids. Germline V gene data show CDR1 as SGHVS and CDR2 as FQNEAQ. The chain's CDR3 is CASSLRVQGTEAFF. Incomplete CDR3 DNA: TGTGCCAGCAGCTTACGGGTCCAGGGCACTGAA. Using reference TRBV7-8 and TRBJ1-1 for the parts outside the CDR3, the full variable domain is GAGVSQSPRYKVAKRGQDVALRCDPISGHVSLFWYQQALGQGPEFLTYFQNEAQLDKSGLPSDRFFAERPEGSVSTLKIQRTQQEDSAVYLCASSLRVQGTEAFFGQGTRLTVV.

Notes on this clone: The sequence runs out 3 residues before the end of the CDR3; the remainder is reconstructed from the germline J gene. The chain carries TRBV18 and TRBJ1-1; D may be TRBD1 (5 bases). Germline V CDR1 and CDR2: KGHSH, LQKENI. Trimming took off 8 bases at V and 2 bases at J, with 12 bases between the two ends. This CDR3 is 13 amino acids long. Incomplete CDR3 DNA: TGTGCCAGCCCTTCGACAGTAAACACTGAA. It translates to CASPSTVNTE. The full CDR3 is CASPSTVNTEAFF.

With respect to this clone: The read terminates 3 residues before the CDR3 end, so the remaining end is supplied by the germline J gene. The chain links TRBV7-9 to TRBJ1-1; maybe TRBD1 (5 bases). Germline CDR1 is SEHNR and CDR2 is FQNEAQ (reference sequence). Trimming shortened V by 4 bases and J by 7 bases, and 13 bases separated the two germline ends. The CDR3 has 13 residues. The CDR3 bases that were read are TGTGCCAGCAGCTACTACCAGGGCCATGAA. Translated, it gives CASSYYQGHE. The whole CDR3 is CASSYYQGHEAFF.

With respect to this clone: Read sequence stops 3 residues before the CDR3 end, and the germline J gene provides the missing end. The V call is TRBV2, the J call TRBJ2-7; D perhaps matches TRBD1 (6 bases). CDR1 is SNHLY and CDR2 is FYNNEI in the germline V gene. The CDR3 runs 12 residues. Trimming stripped 6 bases from V and 2 bases from J, with 8 bases between. The CDR3 DNA, read in part, is TGTGCCAGCAGCCAGGGGACCTACGAG. It translates to CASSQGTYE. From start to end, the CDR3 is CASSQGTYEQYF.

Comments on this clone: The read comes to an end 3 residues before the CDR3 does, leaving the germline J gene to fill in the end. The chain uses TRBV5-1 and TRBJ2-6; the match to TRBD1 covers 7 bases. Trimming cost V 5 bases and J 1 base; bases outside gene matches: 3. Germline CDR1 and CDR2: SGHRS and YFSETQ. CDR3 length: 15 residues. This CDR3 reads CASRGQLSGANVLTF. The DNA read from the CDR3 is TGCGCCAGCAGGGGACAGTTGTCTGGGGCCAACGTC.

Details on this clone: The DNA ends 3 residues before the CDR3 does, and the rest of the CDR3 is filled in from the germline J gene. The chain combines TRBV20-1 with TRBJ2-3; 7 nucleotides agree with TRBD2. The CDR3 length is 15 residues. The germline CDR1 and CDR2 sequences are DFQATT and SNEGSKA (reference sequence). Trimming at V came to 4 bases and at J to 2 bases, leaving 9 bases not matched to a gene. The CDR3 here is CSANGGTKYTDTQYF. The part of the CDR3 DNA that was read is TGCAGTGCTAACGGGGGGACCAAGTACACAGATACG.

Notes on this clone: The missing CDR3 end, 3 residues past where the read stops, is filled in from the germline J gene. This chain uses TRBV13 with TRBJ2-5; 7 bases agree with TRBD1. The CDR3 length is 14 residues. CDR1 is PRHDT and CDR2 is FYEKMQ in the germline V gene (reference sequence). Germline trimming cut 5 bases from V and 5 bases from J; bases unmatched to any gene: 8. The chain's CDR3 is CASSPTGRRETQYF. The DNA read from the CDR3 is TGTGCCAGCAGCCCGACAGGGCGCCGGGAGACC.

Notes on this clone: The read ends 3 residues before the CDR3 terminus; that terminus is restored from the germline J gene. V and J are TRBV6-2 or TRBV6-3 and TRBJ2-5, with 8 bases matching TRBD2. Germline trimming cut 7 bases from V and 5 bases from J; bases unmatched to any gene: 9. Germline lookup yields CDR1 MNHEY and CDR2 SVGEGT. The CDR3 contains 14 residues. The sequenced CDR3 bases are TGTGCCAGCACCCTGACAGCGGGAGTCGAGACC. Translation gives CASTLTAGVET. In full, the CDR3 is CASTLTAGVETQYF.

About this clone itself: The read stops 3 residues short of the end of the CDR3; the missing end is completed from the germline J gene. V gene TRBV18 combines with J gene TRBJ2-7, with 7 bases aligning to TRBD2. Per germline, CDR1 KGHSH and CDR2 LQKENI. Germline trimming cut 3 bases from V and 4 bases from J; bases unmatched to any gene: 3. This CDR3 has 13 amino acids. Incomplete CDR3 DNA: TGTGCCAGCTCACCTACGGGGGGTTACGAG. It yields the protein CASSPTGGYE. The whole CDR3 sequence is CASSPTGGYEQYF.

To note about this clone: The CDR3 extends 3 residues past the end of the read, so its final part is completed from the germline J gene. This chain uses TRBV19 with TRBJ2-3; 10 bases map to TRBD1. V lost 5 bases to trimming and J lost 2 bases; unmatched junction nucleotides: 4. Germline CDR1 and CDR2: LNHDA and SQIVND (reference sequence). This CDR3 is 15 amino acids long. This chain's CDR3 is CASSAGQGITDTQYF. The sequenced part of the CDR3 DNA is TGTGCCAGTAGTGCGGGACAGGGGATCACAGATACG. The whole variable domain, remainder taken from reference TRBV19 and TRBJ2-3, is DGGITQSPKYLFRKEGQNVTLSCEQNLNHDAMYWYRQDPGQGLRLIYYSQIVNDFQKGDIAEGYSVSREKKESFPLTVTSAQKNPTAFYLCASSAGQGITDTQYFGPGTRLTVL.

On this clone itself: With the read ending 3 residues before the CDR3 end, the germline J gene is used to fill in that end. The chain combines TRBV6-2 or TRBV6-3 with TRBJ1-2; the D is unclear. Germline V lookup: CDR1 MNHEY, CDR2 SVGEGT. The CDR3 covers 17 residues. CDR3 sequence: CASSYVAGIILWNGYTF. Incomplete CDR3 DNA: TGTGCCAGCAGTTACGTGGCAGGAATTATTTTGTGGAACGGC.

With regard to this clone: Read coverage stops 3 residues before the CDR3 terminus; the germline J gene supplies the remainder. The rearrangement uses TRBV18 and TRBJ1-2; 7 positions agree with TRBD1. Germline loops: CDR1 KGHSH, CDR2 LQKENI. The J segment lost 1 base and the V segment lost 6 bases, leaving 8 bases of the junction unmatched. The CDR3 contains 15 residues. The CDR3 here is CASSRQGDFNYGYTF. The sequenced part of the CDR3 DNA is TGTGCCAGCTCCAGACAGGGAGACTTTAACTATGGC.

Concerning this clone itself: The CDR3 end is not reached by the read, which stops 3 residues before it; the germline J gene fills it in. The rearrangement uses TRBV19 and TRBJ2-2; no reliable D call. Germline assignment: CDR1 LNHDA and CDR2 SQIVND (reference sequence). V was clipped by 5 bases and J by 0 bases, with 13 bases between them. CDR3 length: 16 amino acids. CDR3 in amino acids: CASSVNPATNTGELFF. The covered CDR3 bases are TGTGCCAGTAGTGTTAACCCCGCGACGAACACCGGGGAG.

Of note for this clone: The read is 3 residues too short to cover the CDR3 end, so that end is filled in from the germline J gene. The chain carries TRBV13 and TRBJ2-7; D may match TRBD1 or TRBD2 (5 bases each). The CDR3 loop spans 13 amino acids. Germline assignment: CDR1 PRHDT and CDR2 FYEKMQ (reference sequence). V was trimmed by 6 bases and J by 3 bases, leaving 12 bases between them. Incomplete CDR3 DNA: TGTGCCAGCAGTCCCCCAGGGAGCTACGAG. It translates to CASSPPGSYE. The CDR3 in its entirety is CASSPPGSYEQYF.

A word on this clone: The observed sequence ends 3 residues before the CDR3 terminus, with the missing tail filled in from the germline J gene. This chain connects TRBV5-4 to TRBJ1-1, with a weak D call TRBD1 (6 bases). CDR1 SGHNT and CDR2 YYREEE come from the germline V gene (reference sequence). This CDR3 region has 11 residues. CDR3 DNA (partial): TGTGCCAGTTTCAGGGGCCCCGAA. This gives the protein CASFRGPE. The entire CDR3 sequence reads CASFRGPEAFF.

Note on this clone: The CDR3 end lies 3 residues beyond the end of the read and is filled in from the germline J gene. V usage is TRBV7-2 and J usage is TRBJ2-2, with D unresolved. Germline CDR1 SGHTA, CDR2 FQGNSA. The CDR3 totals 15 residues. V was cut by 1 base and J by 5 bases, with 11 bases left in between. The CDR3 here is CASSLVASMTGELFF. Incomplete CDR3 DNA: TGTGCCAGCAGCTTAGTGGCCAGTATGACCGGGGAG.